These 17 T cell receptor beta chains share one sample of origin, sequenced in a study of blood T cell repertoires in COVID-19. Method: immunoSEQ multiplex PCR; TCRdb's copy keeps in-frame clones and lacks some. The sample yields approximately 200,000 clones, 85% to 90% seen once. Sample: peripheral blood. Every receptor here comes from a man aged 18-30 years with active or convalescent COVID-19.

The chain employs TRBV6-4 and TRBJ2-5; D unresolved. Trimming cost V 4 bases and J 1 base, with 7 bases left between them. The CDR3 has 13 residues. CDR1 MRHNA and CDR2 SNTAGT come from the germline V gene. As DNA, the CDR3 is TGTGCCAGCAGTGTGAACTTCCAAGAGACCCAGTACTTC. Amino acid sequence: CASSVNFQETQYF.

The CDR3 DNA reads TGTGCCAGCTCACAAGACCGCGGGGAGCGTAATCAGCCCCAGCATTTT. Amino acid sequence: CASSQDRGERNQPQHF. The J gene is TRBJ1-5, the V gene TRBV18, with unresolved D. There are 16 residues in the CDR3. V lost 4 bases and J 4 bases, leaving 17 bases between the germline ends. CDR1 is KGHSH and CDR2 is LQKENI in the germline V gene.

The chain links TRBV27 to TRBJ1-5; TRBD1 matches 8 bases. The ends lost 4 bases at V and 2 bases at J; junction bases unmatched: 4. The germline V gene encodes CDR1 MNHEY and CDR2 SMNVEV (reference sequence). The CDR3 runs to 15 residues. CDR3 coding DNA: TGTGCCAGCAGTTCCAGGGGGCTTGGCAATCAGCCCCAGCATTTT. Amino acids: CASSSRGLGNQPQHF.

This clone was counted once. V is TRBV10-3 and J is TRBJ2-7; D perhaps matches TRBD2 (7 bases). This CDR3 is 19 amino acids long. Germline values: CDR1 ENHRY, CDR2 SYGVKD. Trimming removed 10 bases from V and 4 bases from J, with 35 bases in between. The CDR3 nucleotides read TGTGCCACCATGCCGGGGGGAGCGGGACATAAATCCACCCCTTACGAGCAGTACTTC. This gives the protein CATMPGGAGHKSTPYEQYF.

In the case of this clone: The junction departs from germline at one end; a sequencing error may be responsible. V is TRBV24-1 and J is TRBJ1-1; D possibly corresponds to TRBD1 (5 bases). This CDR3 is built from 13 residues. The germline gives CDR1 KGHDR, CDR2 SFDVKD. This chain's CDR3 is CATREGHGTEAFF. The CDR3 DNA is TGTGCCACCCGTGAGGGGCACGGCACTGAAGCTTTCTTT.

The CDR3: CASSPRLNTEAFF. The CDR3 nucleotides read TGTGCCAGCAGTCCCCGGTTGAACACTGAAGCTTTCTTT. The chain employs TRBV12-3 or TRBV12-4 and TRBJ1-1; D uncertain. The CDR3 runs 13 residues. Trimming stripped 5 bases from V and 0 bases from J, with 7 bases between.

This clone was detected once. The chain uses TRBV18 and TRBJ2-7, with TRBD1 matching over 8 bases. Germline CDR1 reads KGHSH; CDR2 reads LQKENI. The CDR3 covers 14 residues. V was pared by 5 bases and J by 2 bases, with 5 bases of the junction left unmatched. The CDR3: CASSETGVPYEQYF. The DNA of the CDR3 is TGTGCCAGCTCAGAGACAGGGGTTCCCTACGAGCAGTACTTC. The whole variable domain, filled in from reference TRBV18 and TRBJ2-7, reads NAGVMQNPRHLVRRRGQEARLRCSPMKGHSHVYWYRQLPEEGLKFMVYLQKENIIDESGMPKERFSAEFPKEGPSILRIQQVVRGDSAAYFCASSETGVPYEQYFGPGTRLTVT.

This chain connects TRBV19 to TRBJ2-7; 9 positions agree with TRBD1. The V segment lost 4 bases and the J segment 3 bases; nucleotides outside the gene matches: 7. CDR3 size: 15 residues. CDR1 LNHDA and CDR2 SQIVND come from the germline V gene (reference sequence). CDR3 amino acids: CASSTVRTGDYEQYF. CDR3 coding DNA: TGTGCCAGTAGTACTGTGCGGACAGGGGACTACGAGCAGTACTTC.

The rearrangement links TRBV7-9 to TRBJ1-3; no clear D. Germline V lookup: CDR1 SEHNR, CDR2 FQNEAQ (reference sequence). The CDR3 covers 13 residues. With 4 bases removed from V and 0 bases from J, the gap between germline ends came to 4 bases. The CDR3 bases are TGTGCCAGCAGCTACAGCTCTGGAAACACCATATATTTT. The encoded protein is CASSYSSGNTIYF.

The chain uses TRBV7-9 and TRBJ2-7, with D perhaps TRBD2 (6 bases). Germline values: CDR1 SEHNR, CDR2 FQNEAQ (reference sequence). CDR3 length: 15 amino acids. V lost 1 base, J lost 4 bases, and 14 bases lay in between. This CDR3 reads CASSLGNWGRYEQYF. The DNA for the CDR3 is TGTGCCAGCAGCTTAGGGAACTGGGGGAGGTACGAGCAGTACTTC.

The genes are TRBV5-8 and TRBJ2-5, with TRBD1 matching over 7 bases. The V gene's germline CDR1 is SGHTS and CDR2 YDEGEE. The CDR3 has 14 amino acids. V lost 4 bases and J lost 2; bases outside the gene matches: 5. The CDR3 reads CASSLDRVQETQYF. The CDR3 bases are TGTGCCAGCAGCCTAGACAGGGTACAAGAGACCCAGTACTTC.

The chain is built from TRBV27 and TRBJ1-5; perhaps TRBD1 as D (5 bases). Trimming removed 0 bases from V and 10 bases from J, with 10 bases in between. CDR3 length: 13 residues. CDR1 and CDR2 (germline): MNHEY, SMNVEV (reference sequence). The CDR3 sequence is CASSLSGGSPQHF. For the CDR3, the DNA is TGTGCCAGCAGTTTATCGGGGGGGTCACCCCAGCATTTT.

This clone was detected only once. J is TRBJ2-5 and V is TRBV28; D gene unclear. The CDR3 has 15 residues. The V end lost 3 bases, the J end lost 4 bases, and 15 bases lay between the germline ends. The germline CDR1 and CDR2 sequences are MDHEN and SYDVKM. The CDR3 protein is CASSFGLGVSETQYF. CDR3 bases: TGTGCCAGCAGTTTCGGCCTAGGAGTTTCAGAGACCCAGTACTTC.

The V call is TRBV12-3 or TRBV12-4, the J call TRBJ1-4; no definite D call. Trimming removed 3 bases at V and 8 bases at J, with 10 bases between. The CDR3 contains 13 residues. The CDR3 DNA sequence: TGTGCCAGCAGTTTGAACAGCAGGGAAAAACTGTTTTTT. Its translation is CASSLNSREKLFF.

V is TRBV4-1 and J is TRBJ1-1; perhaps TRBD1 as D (5 bases). The CDR3 is 15 residues long. The germline V gene has CDR1 MGHRA and CDR2 YSYEKL. The ends were cut back, 5 bases at V and 8 bases at J, with 21 bases in the middle. CDR3 region: CASSSEGGVSSEAFF. CDR3 bases: TGCGCCAGCAGCTCCGAAGGAGGGGTTAGCTCAGAAGCTTTCTTT.

This chain connects TRBV19 to TRBJ2-1, with 12 bases identical to TRBD2. The germline V gene encodes CDR1 LNHDA and CDR2 SQIVND (reference sequence). This CDR3 region has 15 residues. V dropped 5 bases and J dropped 8; count of bases not matched to a gene: 7. The CDR3, as DNA: TGTGCCAGTAGTTTCCGACTAGCGGGAGCGGATGAGCAGTTCTTC. This encodes CASSFRLAGADEQFF. The variable domain in full, completed from reference TRBV19 and TRBJ2-1, reads DGGITQSPKYLFRKEGQNVTLSCEQNLNHDAMYWYRQDPGQGLRLIYYSQIVNDFQKGDIAEGYSVSREKKESFPLTVTSAQKNPTAFYLCASSFRLAGADEQFFGPGTRLTVL.

V and J are TRBV2 and TRBJ1-1; D unresolved. CDR1 and CDR2 (germline): SNHLY, FYNNEI. Trimming took off 4 bases at V and 3 bases at J, with 9 bases between the two ends. This CDR3 is built from 13 residues. The CDR3 DNA follows: TGTGCCAGCAGTGGTACACAATACACTGAAGCTTTCTTT. It codes for CASSGTQYTEAFF.